These T cell receptor beta chains were read from a single sample in a study of siplizumab effects on memory and regulatory T cells. The assay was immunoSEQ multiplex PCR, and TCRdb's table has in-frame clones only and misses some. Among approximately 100,000 clones listed, roughly 94% were seen once. The sample comprised Tregs sorted from blood. The receptors were sampled from a human donor in good health. Both conserved end residues are trimmed from each CDR3. The D gene is left open where the match is weak.

j_gene | d_gene | v_gene | CDR3aa
TRBJ2-1 | - | TRBV5-1 | ASRLSGGVYNEQF
TRBJ1-3 | TRBD1 | TRBV7-9 | ASRHTGGTGNTIY
TRBJ1-3 | - | TRBV5-5 | ASSLGGDTIY
TRBJ2-7 | - | TRBV7-8 | ASSPIDPFEGREQY
TRBJ2-5 | - | TRBV2 | ASSSPSTGQY
TRBJ1-5 | - | TRBV7-2 | ASSATGRGNQPQH
TRBJ2-1 | TRBD2 | TRBV19 | ASSLAGVVLRNEQF
TRBJ2-7 | - | TRBV5-8 | ASSRRIQGSYEQY
TRBJ1-6 | - | TRBV10-3 | AISAEQRPLH
TRBJ2-7 | TRBD2 | TRBV7-9 | ASSPSGIFPLEQY
TRBJ2-4 | - | TRBV11-2 | ASSLASHLQSY
TRBJ1-1 | - | TRBV7-9 | ASSSRDTSNTEAF
TRBJ2-7 | TRBD1 | TRBV6-1 | ASGDRGHYEQY
TRBJ2-5 | - | TRBV7-2 | ASSLLGLAKQETQY
TRBJ2-7 | TRBD1 | TRBV11-3 | ASSLQGEEQY
TRBJ1-5 | TRBD1 | TRBV28 | ASGTGPQPQH
TRBJ2-1 | TRBD2 | TRBV2 | ASSEWGGSYNEQF
TRBJ1-3 | TRBD1 | TRBV5-1 | ASSLRGLAGNTIY
TRBJ1-5 | - | TRBV27 | ASRPTLLGNQPQH
TRBJ2-1 | TRBD2 | TRBV6-5 | ASSTLSGGWHEQF
TRBJ2-1 | - | TRBV11-2 | ASEYNEQF
- | TRBD2 | TRBV7-6 | ASSRGLADTYEQY
TRBJ1-3 | - | TRBV6-5 | ASISSGNTIY
TRBJ1-2 | - | TRBV28 | ASSSSPDYGYT
TRBJ1-2 | - | TRBV5-4 | ASSLGQYYGYT
TRBJ1-2 | TRBD1 | TRBV6-1 | ASSPRTGGNYGYT
TRBJ2-3 | TRBD2 | TRBV19 | ASTTTRLAGLYTDTQY
TRBJ2-5 | - | TRBV29-1 | SVEFWQGEETQY
TRBJ2-3 | TRBD2 | TRBV11-2 | ASTSFATSATDTQY
TRBJ1-4 | - | TRBV29-1 | SGVGGGSNEKLF
TRBJ1-2 | - | TRBV19 | ASSIKRGKTYGYT
TRBJ1-1 | TRBD1 | TRBV6-6 | ASSPQGISGTEAF
TRBJ1-5 | TRBD1 | TRBV19 | ASSTRTGGGQPQH
TRBJ2-7 | - | TRBV6-5 | ASTLGPSSYEQY
TRBJ2-1 | TRBD2 | TRBV5-1 | ASSFGGRASEQF
TRBJ1-4 | TRBD1 | TRBV7-9 | ASSLSGTVNEKLF
TRBJ1-4 | - | TRBV7-6 | ASRTPREEKLF
TRBJ2-5 | TRBD2 | TRBV30 | AWTSGIQETQY
TRBJ2-2 | - | TRBV5-1 | ASNPVGGTGSGELF
TRBJ1-1 | - | TRBV6-5 | ASQRQPNTEAF
TRBJ2-3 | - | TRBV30 | AWSSAGMNTQY